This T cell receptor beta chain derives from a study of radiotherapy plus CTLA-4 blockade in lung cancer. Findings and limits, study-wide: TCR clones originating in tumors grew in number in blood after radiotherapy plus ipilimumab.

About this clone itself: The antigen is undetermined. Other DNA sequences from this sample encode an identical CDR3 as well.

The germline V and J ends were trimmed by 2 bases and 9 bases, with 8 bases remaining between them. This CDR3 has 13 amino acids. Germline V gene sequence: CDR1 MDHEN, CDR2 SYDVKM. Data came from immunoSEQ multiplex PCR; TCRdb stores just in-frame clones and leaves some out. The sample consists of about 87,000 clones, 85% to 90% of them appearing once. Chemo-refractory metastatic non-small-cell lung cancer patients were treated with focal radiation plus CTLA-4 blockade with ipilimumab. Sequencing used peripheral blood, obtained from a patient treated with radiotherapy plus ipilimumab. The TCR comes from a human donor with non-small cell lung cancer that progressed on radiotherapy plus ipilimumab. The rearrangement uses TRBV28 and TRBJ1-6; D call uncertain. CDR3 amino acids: CASSLGVGSPLHF. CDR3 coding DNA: TGTGCCAGCAGTTTAGGGGTGGGTTCACCCCTCCACTTT.